One and the same sample provided the 3 T cell receptor beta chains below, sequenced in a study (dated by TCRdb to about 2016). The library came from RT-PCR. The sample was run on an Illumina MiSeq. The public reads were reanalyzed by TCRdb: fastp trimming at Q25, MiXCR alignment, in-frame beta chains only. A single entry per CDR3 protein holds the most common genes and DNA from its merged rows. Recorded for this sample are around 700,000 distinct CDR3 sequences; around 14% of them occurred a single time. The ten most abundant clones make up around 3.3% of the sample. The sequenced sample was memory CD4+ T cells from blood. The receptors originated from a female donor in good health, serving as a healthy control.

In regard to this clonotype: A much larger clone sits a single nucleotide away, making a read error possible. The CDR3 loop reads CAWQGQEITGGLFF. The CDR3, as DNA: TGTGCCTGGCAGGGACAGGAGATCACCGGGGGGCTGTTTTTT. The rearrangement joins TRBV30 to TRBJ2-2; 8 positions agree with TRBD1. This CDR3 is built from 14 residues. Germline V gene lookup returns CDR1 GTSNPN and CDR2 SVGIG (reference sequence).

In its sample, this clonotype was seen many times. V and J are TRBV12-3 or TRBV12-4 and TRBJ1-2; D may be TRBD1 (6 bases). The ends were cut back, 6 bases at V and 8 bases at J, with 13 bases in the middle. The CDR3 consists of 12 residues. CDR3 protein: CASRGTGSGYTF. CDR3 coding DNA: TGTGCCAGCAGGGGCACAGGGAGCGGCTACACCTTC.

This clonotype was seen ten or more times. This rearrangement joins TRBV5-1 to TRBJ2-5; 9 bases align to TRBD2. CDR1 and CDR2 (germline): SGHRS, YFSETQ. The CDR3 is 16 amino acids. Trimming at V came to 1 base and at J to 5 bases, leaving 9 bases not matched to a gene. The CDR3 bases are TGCGCCAGCAGCTTGACGGCTAGCGGGAACAGGGAGACCCAGTACTTC. It yields the protein CASSLTASGNRETQYF.